This T cell receptor beta chain emerged from a study of Ad26.COV2.S vaccination and SARS-CoV-2 variants (dated by TCRdb to about 2021). The study in broad terms: Donors in the vaccine arm were drawn from COV1001, a phase I-IIa trial of Ad26.COV2.S in healthy adults that was multicentre, randomized, double-blind and placebo-controlled. Ad26.COV2.S was administered intramuscularly at 5 x 10^10 or 1 x 10^11 viral particles, either as a single shot or as two shots given 56 days apart. Sequencing of the TCRbeta repertoire served to evaluate the specificity and breadth of SARS-CoV-2-reactive T cell receptors following Ad26.COV2.S vaccination. The TCR-sequenced set comprised approximately 32 samples: 19 Ad26.COV2.S vaccine recipients, 5 placebo recipients and 8 SARS-CoV-2 convalescent individuals. Trial participants were randomized into five groups of five: low-dose or high-dose Ad26.COV2.S given once or twice, or placebo on both occasions. Investigators did not know the trial group allocation while performing experiments and assessing outcomes.

General conclusions and limits of the study: After vaccination, spike-specific CD8+ and CD4+ T cell responses were reported to show substantial breadth. The study was not powered for comparison of responses between vaccine doses or regimens. The authors noted that the TCR breadth and depth analyses may have underestimated total T cell responses. Non-spike TCR breadth was comparable between vaccine and placebo recipients, consistent with the vaccine containing only spike. Ad26.COV2.S recipients had higher spike-specific TCR breadth than placebo recipients (P = 0.0014).

Including cysteine and phenylalanine, the CDR3 has 17 amino acids. Kept here is only the CDR3 DNA, which spans 51 bases and is read in frame from base 1. CDR1 and CDR2 (MGHRA, YSYEKL) derive from the germline V gene. V and J lose 2 bases and 1 base, and a span of 17 bases separates them. Per the publication, the treatment or condition label means: around 19 received Ad26.COV2.S at low or high dose, single or two shots; roughly five received placebo; per-sample allocation not given. Repertoires of vaccine and placebo recipients were sequenced from samples taken on day 63 after the first injection. Cohort 1b enrolled around 23 adults aged 18-55 years at a single site in Boston, USA, between 29 July and 7 August 2020. As a vaccine, Ad26.COV2.S was a replication-incompetent adenovirus type 26 vector that expressed a prefusion-stabilized SARS-CoV-2 spike protein derived from the original Wuhan strain.

Concerning this clone itself: No antigen is known for it. Per-base quality was not reported, and no clone a single base away is much larger than it.

The immunoSEQ Assay was the method used to sequence TCRbeta CDR3 regions. After extraction, genomic DNA underwent amplification by bias-controlled multiplex PCR, followed by high-throughput sequencing. Per the authors' processing: To quantify the absolute abundance of every unique TCRbeta CDR3 region, sequences were collapsed and filtered. T cell fraction was estimated by normalizing TCRbeta template counts to usable DNA, which was measured by amplifying reference genes present in all nucleated cells. Repertoire TCRs were annotated as SARS-CoV-2-specific when V gene, CDR3 amino acid sequence and J gene were exactly matched to a known reactive TCR set. The reference SARS-CoV-2 TCR set was derived from MIRA and filtered for enrichment in COVID-19-positive ImmuneCODE repertoires, a step that removed public or cross-reactive TCRs. Drawing on the MIRA antigens, annotated TCRs were analysed further at the level of specific ORF or position within ORF. Breadth was defined as the number of annotated unique rearrangements divided by the total number of unique productive rearrangements, and depth was defined as the summed frequency of the annotated unique rearrangements. Group comparisons of TCR breadth used two-sided Wilcoxon rank-sum tests. TCRdb limited this immuneACCESS table to in-frame rearrangements with V and J called. A share of clones is missing; checked studies link under half to unresolved V genes, and the rest is unexplained. From that table come the V and J calls and clone size; the DNA was used to work out D and trimming. The sample table records 300,000 to 350,000 clones; roughly 90% of these occur just once. Of the sample, around 5.5% is held by the ten largest clones.

This sequence was found in a person aged 18-60 years who received the Ad26.COV2.S COVID-19 vaccine or a placebo. The sequencing here drew on peripheral blood, taken in a trial of Ad26.COV2.S vaccine versus placebo. The V and J genes are TRBV4-1 and TRBJ1-1; no D gene call is confident. The DNA sequence follows: TGCGCCAGCAGCCAAAGTCACCTTAGAACGGGGAACACTGAAGCTTTCTTT. This yields the protein CASSQSHLRTGNTEAFF.